This is a list of T cell receptor beta chains from one sample in a study of cytomegalovirus exposure and HLA in healthy donors. The repertoire was sequenced with immunoSEQ multiplex PCR; TCRdb's copy has only in-frame clones and lacks some. Its listing shows around 120,000 clones. Material: PBMCs. These receptors came from a man between 18 and 29 years old in good health and CMV-seronegative. Both conserved end residues are part of each CDR3. A D gene is named only where the DNA matches it firmly.

>TRBV15|TRBJ2-2|TRBD2
CATSLGTSVNTGELFF
>TRBV2|TRBJ1-5|TRBD1
CASRGTGDPNRSQPQHF
>TRBV6-6|TRBJ2-1|TRBD2
CASSSQTSGSTDEQFF
>TRBV7-9|TRBJ1-1|TRBD1
CASSLDRVEAFF
>TRBV25-1|TRBJ2-7|TRBD2
CASSETSGSSYEQYF
>TRBV5-1|TRBJ2-5|TRBD2
CASALAGETQYF
>TRBV9|TRBJ2-2|TRBD2
CASSGLGLAANTGELFF
>TRBV4-2|TRBJ1-2|.
CASSQLAGVNYGYTF
>TRBV27|TRBJ2-3|TRBD2
CASSFLVAGGGTDTQYF
>TRBV11-2|TRBJ2-3|.
CASSLYLTDTQYF
>TRBV12-2|TRBJ1-6|.
CASRLSLNRRDRAPF